This TCR beta chain comes out of a study of blood T cell repertoires in COVID-19. Across the study: From T cells, B-cell-depleted T cells, or PBMCs came the material, which was cDNA or gDNA.

Authors' methods: Reference gene primer amplification in the assay estimated nucleated cell counts. Here immunoSEQ multiplex PCR was the method, and the copy in TCRdb shows in-frame clones only, minus some. That table furnishes V, J and clone size, whereas the DNA furnished D and trimming. The table records fewer than 300,000 clones, 70% to 75% of them present only once. The V segment lost 1 base and the J segment 1 base; nucleotides outside the gene matches: 2. Germline CDR1 and CDR2: SGHDN and FVKESK. This CDR3 is 16 amino acids long. This clone was seen a single time. The sequencing input was peripheral blood. The receptor comes from a woman of 80 years or more with acute or convalescent COVID-19. The chain joins TRBV14 to TRBJ2-3; 10 nucleotides line up with TRBD1. The CDR3 is CASSQGGQGGTDTQYF. The CDR3 nucleotides read TGTGCCAGCAGCCAAGGCGGACAGGGGGGCACAGATACGCAGTATTTT.